The TCR beta chain described here comes from a study of T cells after yellow fever vaccination. The V segment lost 5 bases and the J segment 6 bases; nucleotides outside the gene matches: 15. The CDR3 extends over 17 amino acids. Germline CDR1 reads SGHAT; CDR2 reads FQNNGV. Using its own MiXCR run on the 5' RACE reads, TCRdb lists one record per CDR3 protein. The sample holds hundreds of thousands of distinct CDR3 sequences, about 19% seen once. The sample holds a few counts of this clonotype. The rearrangement joins TRBV11-2 to TRBJ2-4, with 8 bases that match TRBD2. This specimen was PBMCs, taken 15 days after the yellow fever booster vaccination. This clonotype was obtained from a man aged 30 to 45 who received the YFV17D yellow fever vaccine. The DNA of the CDR3 is TGTGCCAGCAGCACCTTCGGACTAGCACCAACCCTAAACATTCAGTACTTC. It encodes CASSTFGLAPTLNIQYF.